These 15 T cell receptor beta chains originate from one sample sequenced in a study of siplizumab effects on memory and regulatory T cells. Using immunoSEQ multiplex PCR, the repertoire was profiled, and TCRdb retains in-frame clones only, with some absent. In the table there are roughly 100,000 clones, 93% of which are singletons. Sequenced input: CD4+ T cells sorted from blood. Every receptor here comes from a human donor in good health.

The CDR3 spells CASSETRDTSEKLFF. In nucleotides, the CDR3 is TGTGCCAGCAGCGAGACCCGGGACACGTCTGAAAAACTGTTTTTT. The chain has TRBV7-2 and TRBJ1-4; a weak D match, TRBD1 (6 bases). V was cut by 5 bases and J by 7 bases, with 17 bases left in between. The CDR3 length is 15 residues. Germline-derived CDR1 and CDR2 are SGHTA and FQGNSA.

The V and J genes are TRBV7-9 and TRBJ2-3, with 11 bases matching TRBD2. The CDR3 loop spans 17 amino acids. V lost 1 base, J lost 3 bases, and 6 bases stayed unmatched. Germline V gives CDR1 SEHNR, CDR2 FQNEAQ (reference sequence). This chain's CDR3 is CASSLEVAGGRTDTQYF. The CDR3 bases are TGTGCCAGCAGCTTAGAGGTAGCGGGAGGGAGGACAGATACGCAGTATTTT.

CDR3 in amino acids: CASILMARSTEAFF. The CDR3 DNA reads TGTGCCAGCATCCTGATGGCGAGAAGCACTGAAGCTTTCTTT. V usage is TRBV6-1 and J usage is TRBJ1-1; D is uncertain. Germline V CDR1 and CDR2: MNHNS, SASEGT. This CDR3 has 14 amino acids. The V end was cut by 7 bases, the J end by 4 bases, with 16 bases between.

The chain uses TRBV5-4 and TRBJ2-2, with a tentative D call TRBD1 (6 bases). Trimming removed 3 bases from V and 7 bases from J, with 22 bases in between. The CDR3 contains 17 residues. The germline V gene has CDR1 SGHNT and CDR2 YYREEE (reference sequence). The DNA of the CDR3 is TGTGCCAGCAGCTCGGACTCCACAGGGTTAAAGGGCGGGGAGCTGTTTTTT. Its translation: CASSSDSTGLKGGELFF.

The rearrangement links TRBV11-3 to TRBJ1-1; no firm D call. The ends were cut back, 0 bases at V and 4 bases at J, with 12 bases in the middle. CDR3 length: 15 residues. Germline CDR1 is SGHNT and CDR2 is YENEEA. This CDR3 reads CASSLESGRATEAFF. DNA for the CDR3: TGTGCCAGCAGCTTAGAGAGCGGGAGGGCCACTGAAGCTTTCTTT.

This clone is a singleton in its sample. The rearrangement links TRBV13 to TRBJ2-5, with D maybe TRBD2 (7 bases). The tail of the sequence fits TRBJ2-7 better, so the J call may be wrong. Germline V gene lookup returns CDR1 PRHDT and CDR2 FYEKMQ (reference sequence). There are 15 residues in the CDR3. CDR3 protein: CASSVRGGQSYEQYF. The CDR3 region has the DNA TGTGCCAGCAGCGTCCGCGGGGGCCAATCCTACGAGCAGTACTTC.

This clone was observed a handful of times. This sequence joins TRBV7-9 and TRBJ1-2; possible D gene TRBD1, 5 bases. CDR3 length equals 13 residues. Germline loops: CDR1 SEHNR, CDR2 FQNEAQ (reference sequence). V lost 1 base, J lost 8 bases, and 11 bases lay in between. The CDR3 sequence is CASSLGTQGGYTF. CDR3 nucleotide sequence: TGTGCCAGCAGCTTAGGGACACAAGGGGGCTACACCTTC. The full variable domain, with the rest looked up from reference TRBV7-9 and TRBJ1-2, is DTGVSQNPRHKITKRGQNVTFRCDPISEHNRLYWYRQTLGQGPEFLTYFQNEAQLEKSRLLSDRFSAERPKGSFSTLEIQRTEQGDSAMYLCASSLGTQGGYTFGSGTRLTVV.

The CDR3 here is CAWRGARGSYEQYF. The CDR3 coding sequence is TGTGCCTGGAGAGGGGCCCGGGGGAGCTACGAGCAGTACTTC. V gene TRBV30 combines with J gene TRBJ2-7, with D perhaps matching TRBD2 (6 bases). The germline V and J ends were trimmed by 3 bases and 3 bases, with 15 bases remaining between them. CDR3 length equals 14 residues. Germline CDR1 GTSNPN, CDR2 SVGIG (reference sequence).

The gene calls are TRBV19 and TRBJ1-5; a possible D gene is TRBD1 (5 bases). The CDR3 spans 13 residues. The V end was cut by 8 bases, the J end by 3 bases, with 11 bases between. Germline V gene data show CDR1 as LNHDA and CDR2 as SQIVND (reference sequence). CDR3 coding DNA: TGTGCCAGTGCTGACAGCATCAATCAGCCCCAGCATTTT. This sequence encodes CASADSINQPQHF.

V gene TRBV28 combines with J gene TRBJ1-3; D not certain. Germline V gives CDR1 MDHEN, CDR2 SYDVKM. CDR3 length: 15 residues. Trimming took off 4 bases at V and 0 bases at J, with 10 bases between the two ends. This chain's CDR3 is CASSYGPISGNTIYF. The DNA of the CDR3 is TGTGCCAGCAGTTATGGGCCTATCTCTGGAAACACCATATATTTT.

The CDR3 bases are TGTGCCAGCAGTGATCCCGGGGCAGGGCGCTCCCATACGCAGTATTTT. It specifies CASSDPGAGRSHTQYF. The chain links TRBV25-1 to TRBJ2-3; D may be TRBD1 or TRBD2 (5 bases each). The CDR3 has 16 amino acids. Trimming cost V 3 bases and J 7 bases, with 20 bases left between them. CDR1 MGHDK and CDR2 SYGVNS come from the germline V gene.

Worth noting for this clone: This sample also contains other DNA sequences that code for the same CDR3. V gene TRBV7-2 combines with J gene TRBJ2-2; 7 bases line up with TRBD1. Looked up from germline, CDR1 is SGHTA and CDR2 is FQGNSA. The CDR3 consists of 14 residues. The J segment lost 4 bases and the V segment lost 4 bases, leaving 3 bases of the junction unmatched. The CDR3, as DNA: TGTGCCAGCAGCTCTCGACAGGGCACCGGGGAGCTGTTTTTT. It yields the protein CASSSRQGTGELFF.

This chain links TRBV18 with TRBJ2-1; D is unclear. Trimming stripped 2 bases from V and 5 bases from J, with 7 bases between. Germline CDR1 reads KGHSH; CDR2 reads LQKENI. The CDR3 sequence is 13 residues long. CDR3 loop: CASSPRLDNEQFF. The DNA for the CDR3 is TGTGCCAGCTCACCAAGGCTAGACAATGAGCAGTTCTTC.

V usage is TRBV7-2 and J usage is TRBJ2-3, with D possibly being TRBD1 or TRBD2 (5 bases each). With 7 bases removed from V and 0 bases from J, the gap between germline ends came to 14 bases. Germline V lookup: CDR1 SGHTA, CDR2 FQGNSA. The CDR3 consists of 15 residues. CDR3 coding DNA: TGTGCCAGCACCACTGGGACCCGAAGCACAGATACGCAGTATTTT. The encoded protein is CASTTGTRSTDTQYF.

The rearrangement links TRBV29-1 to TRBJ2-3, with 8 nucleotides matching TRBD2. Germline V gene data show CDR1 as SQVTM and CDR2 as ANQGSEA. V trimming: 1 base; J trimming: 4 bases; junction bases outside the gene matches: 7. CDR3 length equals 15 residues. CDR3: CSVEGSSGRPDTQYF. The CDR3, as DNA: TGCAGCGTTGAAGGTTCCAGCGGGAGACCAGATACGCAGTATTTT.